Shown below are 20 T cell receptor beta chains from a single sample sequenced in a study of T cell responses to AZD1222 COVID-19 vaccine. The data were produced by immunoSEQ multiplex PCR, yet TCRdb's version contains in-frame clones alone and is incomplete. The sample includes 150,000 or so clones, about nine tenths of them seen just once. Material: peripheral blood, obtained on day 0 of AZD1222 vaccination. The receptors derive from an adult in good health.

V gene TRBV7-6 combines with J gene TRBJ2-3; D is uncertain. Trimming pared 5 bases from V and 0 bases from J, leaving 12 bases between. The CDR3 covers 15 residues. Germline values: CDR1 SGHVS, CDR2 FNYEAQ. This chain's CDR3 is CASSHEKWSTDTQYF. The DNA of the CDR3 is TGTGCCAGCAGCCACGAGAAATGGAGCACAGATACGCAGTATTTT.

The chain employs TRBV10-3 and TRBJ2-1; 11 nucleotides match TRBD1. Germline CDR1 reads ENHRY; CDR2 reads SYGVKD. There are 15 residues in the CDR3. The junction had 8 bases not matched to a gene; V was cut back by 7 bases and J by 6 bases. The CDR3 coding sequence is TGTGCCATCACTAGGACAGGGGGCCTGGGCAATGAGCAGTTCTTC. This sequence encodes CAITRTGGLGNEQFF.

This clone was picked up a small number of times. V usage is TRBV2 and J usage is TRBJ2-7; D is possibly TRBD1 (5 bases). The germline V gene encodes CDR1 SNHLY and CDR2 FYNNEI. The V gene lost 1 base and the J gene lost 8 bases, with 15 bases spanning the gap. The CDR3 length is 14 residues. The CDR3 DNA reads as TGTGCCAGCAGTGAAGGCAGGGTACATTTACAGCAGTACTTC. Its protein is CASSEGRVHLQQYF.

V usage is TRBV29-1 and J usage is TRBJ1-2; D remains ambiguous. Germline CDR1 reads SQVTM; CDR2 reads ANQGSEA. V was pared by 7 bases and J by 0 bases, with 27 bases between. The CDR3 is 18 amino acids. The CDR3 loop reads CSAWWVVLVGAANYGYTF. The CDR3 bases are TGCAGCGCCTGGTGGGTAGTCCTAGTTGGCGCCGCTAACTATGGCTACACCTTC. Drawing the rest from reference TRBV29-1 and TRBJ1-2, the complete variable domain is SAVISQKPSRDICQRGTSLTIQCQVDSQVTMMFWYRQQPGQSLTLIATANQGSEATYESGFVIDKFPISRPNLTFSTLTVSNMSPEDSSIYLCSAWWVVLVGAANYGYTFGSGTRLTVV.

In its sample, this clone was seen once. This sequence joins TRBV4-2 and TRBJ2-2, with unresolved D. CDR1 and CDR2 (germline): LGHNA, YNFKEQ. The CDR3 spans 16 residues. V lost 2 bases and J lost 6, with 16 bases in between. The CDR3 loop reads CASSQLSSSTPGELFF. The CDR3 nucleotides are TGTGCCAGCAGCCAATTAAGCAGTAGTACCCCCGGGGAGCTGTTTTTT.

CDR3 protein: CAWRGAWGLANYGYTF. CDR3 sequence (DNA): TGTGCCTGGAGGGGGGCGTGGGGTTTAGCTAACTATGGCTACACCTTC. This chain uses TRBV30 with TRBJ1-2, with a weak D call TRBD1 (6 bases). Germline V lookup: CDR1 GTSNPN, CDR2 SVGIG (reference sequence). V dropped 3 bases and J dropped 0 bases, with 17 bases sitting between them. The CDR3 is 16 amino acids. Complete variable domain (other parts from reference TRBV30 and TRBJ1-2): SQTIHQWPATLVQPVGSPLSLECTVEGTSNPNLYWYRQAAGRGLQLLFYSVGIGQISSEVPQNLSASRPQDRQFILSSKKLLLSDSGFYLCAWRGAWGLANYGYTFGSGTRLTVV.

This clone was detected a few times. The chain combines TRBV5-5 with TRBJ2-1; D not resolved. Germline V gene lookup returns CDR1 SGHKS and CDR2 YYEKEE (reference sequence). The CDR3 covers 15 residues. The V end was cut by 2 bases, the J end by 9 bases, with 18 bases between. The CDR3 DNA follows: TGTGCCAGCAGCTTCGGGCAGTCCGCGTCCATTGAGCAGTTCTTC. Its translation: CASSFGQSASIEQFF. The whole variable domain, filled in from reference TRBV5-5 and TRBJ2-1, reads DAGVTQSPTHLIKTRGQQVTLRCSPISGHKSVSWYQQVLGQGPQFIFQYYEKEERGRGNFPDRFSARQFPNYSSELNVNALLLGDSALYLCASSFGQSASIEQFFGPGTRLTVL.

The chain links TRBV9 to TRBJ1-4; TRBD1 matches 9 bases. CDR1 is SGDLS and CDR2 is YYNGEE in the germline V gene. The CDR3 spans 13 residues. V shed 4 bases and J 14 bases; nucleotides not matched to a gene: 9. In nucleotides, the CDR3 is TGTGCCAGCAGCATCACCGGGACAGGGTCCCTGTTTTTT. Translated: CASSITGTGSLFF.

The CDR3, as DNA: TGTGCCAGCAATCCGGGACTAGCGGTCTACGAGCAGTACTTC. Encoded protein: CASNPGLAVYEQYF. The chain employs TRBV21-1 and TRBJ2-7; TRBD2, as called in the table, went unchecked against the DNA. TRBV21-1 is described as a pseudogene. The CDR3 spans 14 residues.

V gene TRBV19 combines with J gene TRBJ1-1, with TRBD1 matching over 7 bases. J was trimmed by 0 bases and V by 5 bases; bases with no gene match: 12. Looked up from germline, CDR1 is LNHDA and CDR2 is SQIVND (reference sequence). The CDR3 runs 17 residues. In nucleotides, the CDR3 is TGTGCCAGTAGTCCAGGACCGACCGGGACAGTGAACACTGAAGCTTTCTTT. It specifies CASSPGPTGTVNTEAFF.

This clone was seen only a few times. The rearrangement joins TRBV7-8 to TRBJ1-4, with 8 bases fitting TRBD1. The CDR3 is 16 residues long. The trim removed 5 bases at V and 8 bases at J, leaving 13 bases unmatched. Germline assignment: CDR1 SGHVS and CDR2 FQNEAQ. This CDR3 is CASSLIWTGNREKLFF. The CDR3, as DNA: TGTGCCAGCAGCCTAATCTGGACAGGGAATCGCGAAAAACTGTTTTTT.

The chain employs TRBV4-2 and TRBJ1-4; D is unresolved. V shed 4 bases and J shed 0 bases, with 9 bases lying between them. CDR3 length: 15 amino acids. Germline CDR1 is LGHNA and CDR2 is YNFKEQ. The CDR3 reads CASSPYIATNEKLFF. Here the CDR3 DNA reads TGTGCCAGCAGCCCCTACATTGCAACTAATGAAAAACTGTTTTTT.

The chain couples TRBV6-6 to TRBJ2-7; possible D gene TRBD2, 6 bases. The CDR3 runs to 14 residues. The V end lost 4 bases, the J end lost 7 bases, and 17 bases lay between the germline ends. Germline values: CDR1 MNHNY, CDR2 SVGAGI (reference sequence). CDR3 protein: CASSSRGLAGEQYF. Written as DNA, the CDR3 is TGTGCCAGCAGTTCCCGAGGTTTGGCGGGGGAGCAGTACTTC.

The chain employs TRBV30 and TRBJ1-5; D possibly corresponds to TRBD1 (5 bases). This CDR3 region has 14 residues. Trimming removed 2 bases at V and 2 bases at J, with 10 bases between. Per the germline V gene, CDR1 is GTSNPN and CDR2 is SVGIG (reference sequence). CDR3 in amino acids: CAWSLGQGNQPQHF. The CDR3 region has the DNA TGTGCCTGGAGTCTGGGGCAGGGCAATCAGCCCCAGCATTTT.

The chain employs TRBV28 and TRBJ1-1; 7 bases line up with TRBD1. The CDR3 has 12 amino acids. Per the germline V gene, CDR1 is MDHEN and CDR2 is SYDVKM. The V segment lost 4 bases and the J segment 10 bases; nucleotides outside the gene matches: 6. The CDR3 loop is CASSYRGTGAFF. CDR3 nucleotides: TGTGCCAGCAGTTACAGGGGTACGGGAGCTTTCTTT.

This chain joins TRBV7-4 and TRBJ1-2, with 7 bases identical to TRBD1. J lost 8 bases, V lost 5 bases, and 20 bases had no gene match. Germline lookup yields CDR1 SGHVT and CDR2 SQSDAQ. The CDR3 is 17 residues long. CDR3 residues: CASSMRQGAKPQGGYTF. The DNA of the CDR3 is TGTGCCAGCAGCATGCGACAGGGCGCGAAACCCCAAGGGGGCTACACCTTC.

The V gene is TRBV5-1, the J gene TRBJ1-1, with 7 bases aligning to TRBD1. The CDR3 totals 15 residues. Per germline, CDR1 SGHRS and CDR2 YFSETQ. Trimming at V came to 4 bases and at J to 1 base, leaving 7 bases not matched to a gene. The CDR3 sequence: CASSIGTAENTEAFF. As DNA, the CDR3 is TGCGCCAGCAGCATTGGGACAGCCGAGAACACTGAAGCTTTCTTT.

The gene calls are TRBV4-3 and TRBJ1-6; D is possibly TRBD1 (5 bases). The V end lost 4 bases, the J end lost 6 bases, and 13 bases lay between the germline ends. CDR3 length: 15 amino acids. The germline V gene has CDR1 LGHNA and CDR2 YSLEER. In nucleotides, the CDR3 is TGCGCCAGCAGCCTAGGGGTCAGATCTAATTCACCCCTCCACTTT. Its translation: CASSLGVRSNSPLHF.

The rearrangement joins TRBV10-3 to TRBJ1-6; D is unresolved. Trimming removed 4 bases at V and 11 bases at J, with 18 bases between. CDR1 ENHRY and CDR2 SYGVKD come from the germline V gene. This CDR3 contains 15 residues. CDR3: CAISALPHLETPLHF. In DNA form, the CDR3 reads TGTGCCATCAGTGCCCTCCCCCATCTAGAGACACCCCTCCACTTT.

The chain joins TRBV7-2 to TRBJ1-6; no clear D gene. The CDR3 spans 12 residues. CDR1 and CDR2 from the germline V gene are SGHTA and FQGNSA. V lost 5 bases, J lost 7 bases, and 6 bases lay in between. CDR3: CASSIQNSPLHF. In nucleotides, the CDR3 is TGTGCCAGCAGCATACAGAATTCACCCCTCCACTTT. Full variable domain (rest looked up from reference TRBV7-2 and TRBJ1-6): GAGVSQSPSNKVTEKGKDVELRCDPISGHTALYWYRQSLGQGLEFLIYFQGNSAPDKSGLPSDRFSAERTGGSVSTLTIQRTQQEDSAVYLCASSIQNSPLHFGNGTRLTVT.